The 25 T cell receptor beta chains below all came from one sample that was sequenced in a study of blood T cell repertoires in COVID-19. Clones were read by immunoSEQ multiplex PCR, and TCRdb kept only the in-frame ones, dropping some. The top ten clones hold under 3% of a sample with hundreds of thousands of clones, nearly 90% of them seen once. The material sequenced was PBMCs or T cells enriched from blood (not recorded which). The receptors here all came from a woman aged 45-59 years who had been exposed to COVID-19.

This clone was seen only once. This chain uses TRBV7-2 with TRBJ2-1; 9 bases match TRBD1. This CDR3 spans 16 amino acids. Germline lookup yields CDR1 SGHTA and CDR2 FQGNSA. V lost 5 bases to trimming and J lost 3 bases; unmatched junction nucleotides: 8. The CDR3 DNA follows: TGTGCCAGCAGCCCAAGCCTGGGACAGGGCTACAATGAGCAGTTCTTC. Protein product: CASSPSLGQGYNEQFF.

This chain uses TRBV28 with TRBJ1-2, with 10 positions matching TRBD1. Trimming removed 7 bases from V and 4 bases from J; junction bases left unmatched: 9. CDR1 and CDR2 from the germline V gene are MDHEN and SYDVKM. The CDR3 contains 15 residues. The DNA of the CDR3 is TGTGCCAGCATTCGACAGGGGGCTCGGGGCTATGGCTACACCTTC. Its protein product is CASIRQGARGYGYTF.

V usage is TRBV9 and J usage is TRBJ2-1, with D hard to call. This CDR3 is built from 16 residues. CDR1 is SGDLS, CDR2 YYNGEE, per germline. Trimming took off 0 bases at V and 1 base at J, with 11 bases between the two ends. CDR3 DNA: TGTGCCAGCAGCGTAGCCACTCTGTCGTCCTACAATGAGCAGTTCTTC. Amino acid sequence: CASSVATLSSYNEQFF.

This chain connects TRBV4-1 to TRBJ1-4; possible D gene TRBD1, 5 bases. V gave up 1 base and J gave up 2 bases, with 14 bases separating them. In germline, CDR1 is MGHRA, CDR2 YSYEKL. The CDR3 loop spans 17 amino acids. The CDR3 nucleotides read TGCGCCAGCAGCCAAGCCCCCGGTGGGGCCACTAATGAAAAACTGTTTTTT. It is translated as CASSQAPGGATNEKLFF.

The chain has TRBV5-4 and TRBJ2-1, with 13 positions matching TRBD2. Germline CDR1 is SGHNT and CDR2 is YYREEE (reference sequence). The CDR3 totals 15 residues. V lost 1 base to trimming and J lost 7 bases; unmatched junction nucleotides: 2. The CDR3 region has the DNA TGTGCCAGCAGCTTGACTAGCGGGGGGGAAAATGAGCAGTTCTTC. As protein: CASSLTSGGENEQFF.

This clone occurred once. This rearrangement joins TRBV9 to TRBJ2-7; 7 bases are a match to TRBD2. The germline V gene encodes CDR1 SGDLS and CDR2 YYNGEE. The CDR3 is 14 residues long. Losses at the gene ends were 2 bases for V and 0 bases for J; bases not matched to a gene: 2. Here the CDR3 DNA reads TGTGCCAGCAGCGTGGGGGGGATCTCCTACGAGCAGTACTTC. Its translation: CASSVGGISYEQYF.

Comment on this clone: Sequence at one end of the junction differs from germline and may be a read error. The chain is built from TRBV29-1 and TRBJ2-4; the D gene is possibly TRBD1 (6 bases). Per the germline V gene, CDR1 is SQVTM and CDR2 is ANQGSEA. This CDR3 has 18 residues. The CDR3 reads CSVEGLKIWGLAKNIQYF. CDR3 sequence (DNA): TGCAGCGTAGAAGGGCTTAAGATATGGGGGCTAGCCAAAAACATTCAGTACTTC.

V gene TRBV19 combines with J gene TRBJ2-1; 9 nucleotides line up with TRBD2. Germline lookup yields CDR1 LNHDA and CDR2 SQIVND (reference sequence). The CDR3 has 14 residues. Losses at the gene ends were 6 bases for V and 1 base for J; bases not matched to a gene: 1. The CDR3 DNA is TGTGCCAGTAGGCTAGCGGGGTCCTACAATGAGCAGTTCTTC. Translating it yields CASRLAGSYNEQFF.

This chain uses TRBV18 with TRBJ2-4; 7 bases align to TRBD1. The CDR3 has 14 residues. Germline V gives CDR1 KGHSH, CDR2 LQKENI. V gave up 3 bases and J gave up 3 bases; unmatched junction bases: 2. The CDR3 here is CASSPDRVKNIQYF. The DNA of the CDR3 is TGTGCCAGCTCACCCGACAGGGTCAAAAACATTCAGTACTTC. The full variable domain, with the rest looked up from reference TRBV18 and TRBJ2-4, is NAGVMQNPRHLVRRRGQEARLRCSPMKGHSHVYWYRQLPEEGLKFMVYLQKENIIDESGMPKERFSAEFPKEGPSILRIQQVVRGDSAAYFCASSPDRVKNIQYFGAGTRLSVL.

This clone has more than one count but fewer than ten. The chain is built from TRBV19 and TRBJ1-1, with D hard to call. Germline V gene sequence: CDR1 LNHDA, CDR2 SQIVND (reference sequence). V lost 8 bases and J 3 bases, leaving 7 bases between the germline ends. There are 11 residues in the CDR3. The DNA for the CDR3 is TGTGCCAGTGCACAAGACACTGAAGCTTTCTTT. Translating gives CASAQDTEAFF.

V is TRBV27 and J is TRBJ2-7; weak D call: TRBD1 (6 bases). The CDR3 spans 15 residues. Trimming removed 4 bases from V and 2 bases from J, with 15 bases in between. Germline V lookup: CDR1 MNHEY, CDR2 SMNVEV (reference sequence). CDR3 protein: CASSSSFRGPYEQYF. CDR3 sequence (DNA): TGTGCCAGCAGTTCCTCCTTCAGGGGCCCCTACGAGCAGTACTTC.

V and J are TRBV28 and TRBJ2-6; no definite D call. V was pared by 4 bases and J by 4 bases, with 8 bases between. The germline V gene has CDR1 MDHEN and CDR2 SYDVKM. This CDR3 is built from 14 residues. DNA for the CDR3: TGTGCCAGCAGTTCCCCTACGGGGGCCAACGTCCTGACTTTC. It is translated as CASSSPTGANVLTF.

CDR3 sequence reads: CASSVLGQLGGYTF. The CDR3 nucleotides read TGTGCCAGCAGTGTGCTGGGGCAATTGGGAGGCTACACCTTC. The chain uses TRBV6-4 and TRBJ1-2; weak D call: TRBD1 (5 bases). The germline V and J ends were trimmed by 4 bases and 8 bases, with 17 bases remaining between them. The CDR3 totals 14 residues. Germline-derived CDR1 and CDR2 are MRHNA and SNTAGT.

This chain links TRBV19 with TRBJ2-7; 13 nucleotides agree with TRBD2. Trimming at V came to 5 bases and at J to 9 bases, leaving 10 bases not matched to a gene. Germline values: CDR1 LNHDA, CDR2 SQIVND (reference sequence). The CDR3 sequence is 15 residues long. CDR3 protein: CASSVSGLAGLVQYF. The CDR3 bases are TGTGCCAGTAGTGTTTCGGGACTAGCGGGGTTGGTGCAGTACTTC.

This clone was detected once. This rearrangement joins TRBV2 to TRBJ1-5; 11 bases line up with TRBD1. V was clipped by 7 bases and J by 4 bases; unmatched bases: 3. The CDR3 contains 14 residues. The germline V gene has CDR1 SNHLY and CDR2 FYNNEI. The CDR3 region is CASNGQGANQPQHF. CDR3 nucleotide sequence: TGTGCCAGCAACGGACAGGGGGCGAATCAGCCCCAGCATTTT. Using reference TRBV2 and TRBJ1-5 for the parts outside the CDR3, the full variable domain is EPEVTQTPSHQVTQMGQEVILRCVPISNHLYFYWYRQILGQKVEFLVSFYNNEISEKSEIFDDQFSVERPDGSNFTLKIRSTKLEDSAMYFCASNGQGANQPQHFGDGTRLSIL.

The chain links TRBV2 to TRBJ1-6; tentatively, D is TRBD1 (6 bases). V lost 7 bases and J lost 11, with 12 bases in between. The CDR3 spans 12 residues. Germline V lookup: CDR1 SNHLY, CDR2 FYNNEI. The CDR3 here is CASNMDRTPLHF. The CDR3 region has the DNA TGTGCCAGCAACATGGACAGAACACCCCTCCACTTT.

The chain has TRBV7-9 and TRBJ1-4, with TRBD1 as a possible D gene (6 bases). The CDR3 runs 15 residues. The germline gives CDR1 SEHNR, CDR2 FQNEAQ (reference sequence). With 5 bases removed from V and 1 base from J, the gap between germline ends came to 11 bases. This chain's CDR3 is CASSTLTGTNEKLFF. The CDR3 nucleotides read TGTGCCAGCAGCACTTTGACAGGAACTAATGAAAAACTGTTTTTT.

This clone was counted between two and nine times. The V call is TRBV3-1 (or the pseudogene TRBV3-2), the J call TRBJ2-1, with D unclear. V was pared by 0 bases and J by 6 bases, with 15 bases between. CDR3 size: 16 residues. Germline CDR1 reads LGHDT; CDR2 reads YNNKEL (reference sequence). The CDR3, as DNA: TGTGCCAGCAGCCAAGAGCGAGCTACCTTACTCAATGAGCAGTTCTTC. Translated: CASSQERATLLNEQFF.

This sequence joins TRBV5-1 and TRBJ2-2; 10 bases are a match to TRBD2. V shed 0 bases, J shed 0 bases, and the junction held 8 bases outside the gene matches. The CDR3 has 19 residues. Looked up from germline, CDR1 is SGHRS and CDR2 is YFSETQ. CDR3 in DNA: TGCGCCAGCAGCTTGGGGGCCGGGGGACTAGCGTCGAACACCGGGGAGCTGTTTTTT. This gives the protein CASSLGAGGLASNTGELFF.

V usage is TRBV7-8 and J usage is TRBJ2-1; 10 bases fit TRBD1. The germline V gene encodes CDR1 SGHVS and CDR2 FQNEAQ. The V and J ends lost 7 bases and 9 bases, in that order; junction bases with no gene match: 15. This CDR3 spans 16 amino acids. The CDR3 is CASNPSADRGRGEQFF. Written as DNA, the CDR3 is TGTGCCAGCAACCCATCCGCCGACAGGGGGCGCGGTGAGCAGTTCTTC.

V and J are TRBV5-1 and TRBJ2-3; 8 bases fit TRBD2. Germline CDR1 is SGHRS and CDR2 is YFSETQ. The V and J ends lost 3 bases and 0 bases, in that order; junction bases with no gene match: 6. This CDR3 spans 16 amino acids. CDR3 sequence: CASSSDSGASTDTQYF. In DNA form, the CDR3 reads TGCGCCAGCAGCTCTGATAGCGGGGCGAGCACAGATACGCAGTATTTT. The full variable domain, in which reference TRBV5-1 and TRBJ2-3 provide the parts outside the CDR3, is KAGVTQTPRYLIKTRGQQVTLSCSPISGHRSVSWYQQTPGQGLQFLFEYFSETQRNKGNFPGRFSGRQFSNSRSEMNVSTLELGDSALYLCASSSDSGASTDTQYFGPGTRLTVL.

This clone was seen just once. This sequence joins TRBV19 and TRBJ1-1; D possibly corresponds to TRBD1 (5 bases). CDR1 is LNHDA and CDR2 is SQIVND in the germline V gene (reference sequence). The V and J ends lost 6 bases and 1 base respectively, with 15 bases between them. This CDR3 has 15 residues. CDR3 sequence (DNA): TGTGCCAGTAGCCGACCCAGGGCAGGGAACACTGAAGCTTTCTTT. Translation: CASSRPRAGNTEAFF.

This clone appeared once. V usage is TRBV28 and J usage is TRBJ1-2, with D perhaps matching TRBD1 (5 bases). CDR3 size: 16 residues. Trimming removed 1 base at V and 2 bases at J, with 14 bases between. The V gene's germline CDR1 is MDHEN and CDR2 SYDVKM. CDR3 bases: TGTGCCAGCAGTTTATTATCCCCGGAGGGGAACTATGGCTACACCTTC. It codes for CASSLLSPEGNYGYTF.

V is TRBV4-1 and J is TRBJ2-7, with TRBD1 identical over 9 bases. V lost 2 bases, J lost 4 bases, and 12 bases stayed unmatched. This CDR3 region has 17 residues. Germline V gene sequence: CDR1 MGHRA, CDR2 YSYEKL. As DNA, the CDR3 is TGCGCCAGCAGCCAATACTCAACAGGGGGCAGTCGGTACGAGCAGTACTTC. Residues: CASSQYSTGGSRYEQYF.

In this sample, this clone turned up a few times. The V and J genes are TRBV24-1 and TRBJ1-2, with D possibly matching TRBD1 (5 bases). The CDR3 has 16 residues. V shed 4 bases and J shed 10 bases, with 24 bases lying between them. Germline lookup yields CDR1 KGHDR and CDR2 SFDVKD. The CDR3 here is CATSDYPRGGRVDYTF. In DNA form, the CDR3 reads TGTGCCACCAGTGACTACCCACGGGGAGGCAGGGTGGACTACACCTTC.